The present entry profiles one T cell receptor beta chain with its context. Its antigen is not identified. The authors amplified TCR beta CDR3 regions, and they did so from RNA transcripts for repertoire sequencing. The authors performed first-round RT-PCR with HTBI primers and then a second-round multiplex PCR. From the multiplex PCR reads, TCRdb called clonotypes with MiXCR, one entry per CDR3 protein. Of 600,000 to 950,000 distinct CDR3 sequences in the sample, 40% were seen once. This record belongs to a study of Graves' ophthalmopathy and Graves' hyperthyroidism. On the study more broadly: The authors collected peripheral blood at initial diagnosis, before any treatment.

The study's findings and limits: Blood also contained most of the expanded thyroid clonotypes above 0.001 frequency.

CDR3 size: 15 residues. V gave up 3 bases and J gave up 4 bases; unmatched junction bases: 7. CDR1 SGHAT and CDR2 FQDESV come from the germline V gene (reference sequence). Uncontrolled infections, other autoimmune diseases, pregnancy or lactation barred patients from enrollment. Orbital computed tomography and thyroid ultrasound, along with TRAb, serum thyroxine and clinical symptoms, underpinned diagnosis. The sequenced sample was peripheral blood. The sequence was collected from an adult man with Graves' ophthalmopathy. The J gene is TRBJ2-5, the V gene TRBV11-1; 8 bases map to TRBD1. In nucleotides, the CDR3 is TGTGCCAGCAGCTTCAGTCACAGGGGGATAGAGACCCAGTACTTC. Its protein is CASSFSHRGIETQYF.